The 8 T cell receptor beta chains in this list originate from one sample, sequenced in a study of cytomegalovirus exposure and HLA in healthy donors. The PCR contained 60 Vbeta and 13 Jbeta primers. Measured with immunoSEQ multiplex PCR; TCRdb has only the in-frame clones, and not every one. The repertoire holds some 130,000 clones, with 60% to 80% as singletons. The sequenced material came from PBMCs. All receptors derive from a male donor in good health and CMV-seronegative.

The V call is TRBV6-5, the J call TRBJ2-1, with D tentatively TRBD2 (6 bases). The CDR3 length is 15 residues. Germline V gives CDR1 MNHEY, CDR2 SVGAGI. V lost 2 bases and J lost 7, with 15 bases in between. CDR3 sequence (DNA): TGTGCCAGCAGTTACCGTCACTCCGCGGGGAATGAGCAGTTCTTC. Amino acids: CASSYRHSAGNEQFF.

J is TRBJ2-5 and V is TRBV7-2; D may be TRBD2 (5 bases). Germline-derived CDR1 and CDR2 are SGHTA and FQGNSA. V was shortened by 4 bases and J by 1 base, with 10 bases between the two germline ends. The length of the CDR3 is 14 residues. The CDR3 bases are TGTGCCAGCAGCTCCCTAGCTATCCAAGAGACCCAGTACTTC. This sequence encodes CASSSLAIQETQYF.

This clone turned up a few times. V gene TRBV7-2 combines with J gene TRBJ1-3; no clear D gene. Germline values: CDR1 SGHTA, CDR2 FQGNSA. With 2 bases removed from V and 0 bases from J, the gap between germline ends came to 8 bases. The CDR3 sequence is 15 residues long. The CDR3 DNA follows: TGTGCCAGCAGCTTATGGCCAGGCTCTGGAAACACCATATATTTT. Protein sequence: CASSLWPGSGNTIYF.

The V call is TRBV19, the J call TRBJ2-5, with 7 positions matching TRBD1. V gave up 5 bases and J gave up 5 bases; unmatched junction bases: 17. Germline CDR1 reads LNHDA; CDR2 reads SQIVND (reference sequence). The CDR3 is made up of 17 amino acids. The CDR3 region is CASSLSLGRGFLETQYF. The CDR3 DNA reads TGTGCCAGTAGTCTTAGCCTCGGCAGGGGGTTTTTGGAGACCCAGTACTTC.

The gene calls are TRBV2 and TRBJ2-5; possible D gene TRBD1, 6 bases. V was pared by 4 bases and J by 6 bases, with 18 bases between. The V gene's germline CDR1 is SNHLY and CDR2 FYNNEI. This CDR3 has 15 residues. CDR3 sequence (DNA): TGTGCCAGCAGTGCGGGCTTGGGGGCGGCTAAGACCCAGTACTTC. Its translation: CASSAGLGAAKTQYF.

This chain joins TRBV14 and TRBJ2-3, with TRBD2 identical over 7 bases. Germline V gene sequence: CDR1 SGHDN, CDR2 FVKESK. The CDR3 length is 15 residues. J lost 3 bases, V lost 0 bases, and 3 bases had no gene match. The CDR3 is CASSQDPAGTDTQYF. CDR3 coding DNA: TGTGCCAGCAGCCAAGATCCAGCGGGGACAGATACGCAGTATTTT. The complete variable domain, with remaining parts taken from reference TRBV14 and TRBJ2-3, reads EAGVTQFPSHSVIEKGQTVTLRCDPISGHDNLYWYRRVMGKEIKFLLHFVKESKQDESGMPNNRFLAERTGGTYSTLKVQPAELEDSGVYFCASSQDPAGTDTQYFGPGTRLTVL.

This chain connects TRBV5-6 to TRBJ2-7; TRBD1 is a possible D gene (6 bases). V gave up 5 bases and J gave up 2 bases, with 23 bases separating them. The CDR3 consists of 17 residues. Germline CDR1 is SGHDT and CDR2 is YYEEEE. The DNA for the CDR3 is TGTGCCAGCAGTGGGACCGCTAACCCCCAGGGGCCCTACGAGCAGTACTTC. Residues: CASSGTANPQGPYEQYF.

The CDR3 loop is CASSYSSSGGVYEQYF. As DNA, the CDR3 is TGTGCCAGCAGTTACTCGAGTAGCGGGGGGGTTTACGAGCAGTACTTC. V is TRBV6-5 and J is TRBJ2-7, with TRBD2 identical over 11 bases. The CDR3 has 16 amino acids. V lost 0 bases and J lost 4; bases outside the gene matches: 5. Germline CDR1 MNHEY, CDR2 SVGAGI.